This is a list of T cell receptor beta chains from one sample in a study of cytomegalovirus exposure and HLA in healthy donors. TCRdb's copy holds only in-frame clones and misses some; the assay was immunoSEQ multiplex PCR. The sample has approximately 270,000 clones; about 90% are singletons. Sequenced: PBMCs. These receptor sequences come from a man aged 18 to 35 in good health and CMV-seropositive. The CDR3 runs from the conserved cysteine through the conserved F or W. D genes are given only for firm matches. Clone size is given for some rows only: seen once, a few or many times, or a class if the clone is expanded.

v_gene,j_gene,d_gene,abundance,CDR3nt,CDR3aa
TRBV7-2,TRBJ1-4,TRBD1,.,TGTGCCAGCAGCTCAAGGACAGGCAACGAAAAACTGTTTTTT,CASSSRTGNEKLFF
TRBV6-1,TRBJ2-7,TRBD1,.,TGTGCCAGCAGTTCGCACAGGGGCTACGAGCAGTACTTC,CASSSHRGYEQYF
TRBV27,TRBJ2-4,TRBD2,.,TGTGCCAGCAGTCAGGCTAGCGGGGGGGCCAAAAACATTCAGTACTTC,CASSQASGGAKNIQYF
TRBV4-1,TRBJ2-5,.,.,TGCGCCAGCAGCCTTAGGTCGGGAGCTGGAGAGACCCAGTACTTC,CASSLRSGAGETQYF
TRBV28,TRBJ2-1,.,.,TGTGCCAGCAGTTTAGGGGGACCCCTCTACAATGAGCAGTTCTTC,CASSLGGPLYNEQFF
TRBV5-1,TRBJ2-5,TRBD1,.,TGCGCCAGCAGCTACCGGACAGGTGGAGAGACCCAGTACTTC,CASSYRTGGETQYF
TRBV10-3,TRBJ1-1,TRBD1,few,TGTGCCATCAGTGACCGACAGGGGAACACTGAAGCTTTCTTT,CAISDRQGNTEAFF
TRBV6-1,TRBJ1-2,.,.,TGTGCCAGCAGCGAGGGGGGGCGCAATGGCTACACCTTC,CASSEGGRNGYTF
TRBV27,TRBJ2-7,.,.,TGTGCCAGCAGTTTCGGGCAGGTAATCCACGAGCAGTACTTC,CASSFGQVIHEQYF
TRBV9,TRBJ2-4,TRBD1,.,TGTGCCAGCAGCGAGAGGGGACAGGGCGCCAAAAACATTCAGTACTTC,CASSERGQGAKNIQYF
TRBV6-7,TRBJ1-2,TRBD1,.,TGTGCCAGCAGTTACCCGGACAGGGGGTATGGCTACACCTTC,CASSYPDRGYGYTF
TRBV28,TRBJ2-7,.,.,TGTGCCAGCAGTTCCGGGGGAGTTCTCTACGAGCAGTACTTC,CASSSGGVLYEQYF
TRBV7-2,TRBJ2-2,.,.,TGTGCCAGCAGCTTAAATCCGGGGAACACCGGGGAGCTGTTTTTT,CASSLNPGNTGELFF
TRBV11-1,TRBJ2-5,TRBD2,few,TGTGCCAGCGGGCGGGAGCGAGAAGAGACCCAGTACTTC,CASGREREETQYF
TRBV7-3,TRBJ2-5,TRBD1,.,TGTGCCCCGGGGGACAGGTTGGGGGAAGAGACCCAGTACTTC,CAPGDRLGEETQYF
TRBV28,TRBJ2-7,.,.,TGTGCCAGCAGGGGACGGGAATCGCGCTTCTCCTACGAGCAGTACTTC,CASRGRESRFSYEQYF
TRBV2,TRBJ2-2,TRBD2,.,TGTGCCAGCCGTCGGGAGGGCCTTCGGGGCACCGGGGAGCTGTTTTTT,CASRREGLRGTGELFF
TRBV6-1,TRBJ2-1,.,.,TGTGCCAGCAGCTACGGGACACCGAACGACAATGAGCAGTTCTTC,CASSYGTPNDNEQFF
TRBV5-1,TRBJ2-2,TRBD2,.,TGCGCCAGCAGCTTGGACGGAGCGGGGTCCGGGACCGGGGAGCTGTTTTTT,CASSLDGAGSGTGELFF
TRBV29-1,TRBJ2-5,.,.,TGCAGCGTTGTGCGAGGGGCGCAGGGGGGGGATAGAAGCCCGCCTGAGACCCAGTACTTC,CSVVRGAQGGDRSPPETQYF
TRBV6-4,TRBJ2-3,.,.,TGTGCCAGCAGTGGGGGGCCCGAAGCAGATACGCAGTATTTT,CASSGGPEADTQYF
TRBV29-1,TRBJ2-6,.,.,TGCAGCGTCCGCTCTGGGGCCAACGTCCTGACTTTC,CSVRSGANVLTF
TRBV29-1,TRBJ1-2,.,.,TGCAGCGTAAACCGGGGAGACGGCTACACCTTC,CSVNRGDGYTF
TRBV2,TRBJ2-2,TRBD1,.,TGTGCCAGTTGGGACAGGGGGCAGAGCACCGGGGAGCTGTTTTTT,CASWDRGQSTGELFF
TRBV6-5,TRBJ1-1,TRBD1,.,TGTGCCAGCAGTTCCCCGGGACAGCTTGAAGCTTTCTTT,CASSSPGQLEAFF
TRBV2,TRBJ2-1,.,.,TGTGCCAGCAGGTACCGTCCGCCGGGAGTGACCTACAATGAGCAGTTCTTC,CASRYRPPGVTYNEQFF
TRBV29-1,TRBJ2-3,TRBD2,few,TGCAGCGGCCTAGCGGGAGGGCCAGATACGCAGTATTTT,CSGLAGGPDTQYF
TRBV29-1,TRBJ1-4,.,.,TGCAGCGTTGAAGATCGCCGGAATGAAAAACTGTTTTTT,CSVEDRRNEKLFF
TRBV28,TRBJ2-7,TRBD2,.,TGTGCCACCAAACGGGGGGGAGGGCCGGTCTACGAGCAGTACTTC,CATKRGGGPVYEQYF
TRBV29-1,TRBJ2-3,TRBD2,.,TGCAGCGCGGACGGGAGGAGCACAGATACGCAGTATTTT,CSADGRSTDTQYF
TRBV21-1,TRBJ2-7,.,few,TGTGCCAGCAGCATCAGATCCTACGAGCAGTACTTC,CASSIRSYEQYF